The present entry profiles one T cell receptor beta chain with its context. The data stem from a study of monozygotic twins with inflammatory bowel disease. TCRdb re-called the 5' RACE reads and shows each CDR3 protein once, DNA omitted. The sample data list 300,000 to 400,000 distinct CDR3 sequences. The CDR3 has 17 amino acids. Germline loops: CDR1 SEHNR, CDR2 FQNEAQ (reference sequence). Donors each contributed one blood sample measuring 2 to 2.5 ml. Sequencing was carried out using blood. The chain has TRBV7-9 and TRBJ2-1. The sequence came from a human donor with ulcerative colitis or Crohn's disease, or a healthy co-twin of an affected twin (not recorded which). The chain's CDR3 is CASSSKTDRSSYNEQFF.